The 27 T cell receptor beta chains below all came from one sample that was sequenced in a study of identical twins. MiXCR, applied by TCRdb to the 5' RACE reads, yields one record per CDR3 protein. Here the sample spans about 210,000 distinct CDR3 sequences, around 10% being singletons. The source material was memory (CD45RO+) T cells sorted from blood. All receptors derive from a woman between 18 and 29 years old in good health.

This chain joins TRBV5-1 and TRBJ2-5; TRBD1 matches at 12 bases. The germline V gene has CDR1 SGHRS and CDR2 YFSETQ. CDR3 length: 16 amino acids. V trimming: 0 bases; J trimming: 5 bases; junction bases outside the gene matches: 5. CDR3 residues: CASSLAGTGGYETQYF. The CDR3 DNA follows: TGCGCCAGCAGCTTGGCAGGGACAGGGGGCTACGAGACCCAGTACTTC. The whole variable domain, remainder taken from reference TRBV5-1 and TRBJ2-5, is KAGVTQTPRYLIKTRGQQVTLSCSPISGHRSVSWYQQTPGQGLQFLFEYFSETQRNKGNFPGRFSGRQFSNSRSEMNVSTLELGDSALYLCASSLAGTGGYETQYFGPGTRLLVL.

In its sample, this clonotype was seen many times. The chain joins TRBV12-3 or TRBV12-4 to TRBJ1-5, with TRBD1 identical over 8 bases. Germline trimming cut 8 bases from V and 1 base from J; bases unmatched to any gene: 7. There are 15 residues in the CDR3. As DNA, the CDR3 is TGTGCCAGCTCAGGACAGGGAGAAAGCAATCAGCCCCAGCATTTT. It specifies CASSGQGESNQPQHF.

This clonotype was seen more than once but under ten times. The chain has TRBV12-3 or TRBV12-4 and TRBJ2-6, with D perhaps TRBD1 (7 bases). The CDR3 contains 18 residues. V was pared by 4 bases and J by 4 bases, with 20 bases between. CDR3 coding DNA: TGTGCCAGCAGTTCCCTCGCCAGGGGGGTAGCGGGGGCCAACGTCCTGACTTTC. Translated, it gives CASSSLARGVAGANVLTF.

In its sample, this clonotype was seen a few times. The chain has TRBV29-1 and TRBJ2-1, with 9 bases that match TRBD2. The V segment lost 8 bases and the J segment 1 base; nucleotides outside the gene matches: 6. Per germline, CDR1 SQVTM and CDR2 ANQGSEA. The CDR3 runs 14 residues. CDR3: CSPGLATSYNEQFF. The CDR3 bases are TGCAGCCCTGGACTAGCGACATCCTACAATGAGCAGTTCTTC.

The chain uses TRBV6-1 and TRBJ1-6; 7 nucleotides agree with TRBD1. Germline loops: CDR1 MNHNS, CDR2 SASEGT. V lost 8 bases, J lost 0 bases, and 7 bases stayed unmatched. This CDR3 region has 16 residues. The CDR3 is CASEGAMSSYNSPLHF. CDR3 nucleotide sequence: TGTGCCAGCGAGGGGGCAATGAGCTCCTATAATTCACCCCTCCACTTT.

The genes are TRBV15 and TRBJ1-2; TRBD1 agrees at 7 bases. The CDR3 is made up of 15 amino acids. J gave up 3 bases and V 1 base, and 5 bases lay outside the gene matches. Germline V CDR1 and CDR2: LNHNV, YYDKDF (reference sequence). CDR3 loop: CATSRVSGTDYGYTF. CDR3 bases: TGTGCCACCAGCAGAGTTTCTGGGACAGACTATGGCTACACCTTC.

V is TRBV7-9 and J is TRBJ2-1, with D possibly TRBD1 on 5 matching bases. The CDR3 sequence is 13 residues long. V was cut by 5 bases and J by 4 bases, with 9 bases left in between. Germline values: CDR1 SEHNR, CDR2 FQNEAQ (reference sequence). CDR3 DNA: TGTGCCAGCAGCGGCAGGGTTTACAATGAGCAGTTCTTC. Amino acids: CASSGRVYNEQFF. The whole variable domain, filled in from reference TRBV7-9 and TRBJ2-1, reads DTGVSQNPRHKITKRGQNVTFRCDPISEHNRLYWYRQTLGQGPEFLTYFQNEAQLEKSRLLSDRFSAERPKGSFSTLEIQRTEQGDSAMYLCASSGRVYNEQFFGPGTRLTVL.

This clonotype was observed a few times. V gene TRBV20-1 combines with J gene TRBJ2-7; D possibly corresponds to TRBD2 (5 bases). The V end was cut by 5 bases, the J end by 3 bases, with 14 bases between. From germline, CDR1 is DFQATT and CDR2 SNEGSKA (reference sequence). The CDR3 totals 13 residues. This chain's CDR3 is CSAYHGVDYEQYF. The CDR3 DNA is TGCAGTGCTTATCACGGGGTTGACTACGAGCAGTACTTC.

The chain carries TRBV20-1 and TRBJ2-5; TRBD2 might be the D (6 bases). V was cut by 5 bases and J by 0 bases, with 10 bases left in between. The CDR3 contains 13 residues. Per the germline V gene, CDR1 is DFQATT and CDR2 is SNEGSKA (reference sequence). In DNA form, the CDR3 reads TGCAGTGCTGGTAGCGGACACCAAGAGACCCAGTACTTC. This codes for CSAGSGHQETQYF.

This clonotype was seen only a few times. The rearrangement links TRBV19 to TRBJ2-7, with a tentative D call TRBD2 (5 bases). V was shortened by 8 bases and J by 2 bases, with 13 bases between the two germline ends. Germline CDR1 reads LNHDA; CDR2 reads SQIVND (reference sequence). There are 13 residues in the CDR3. DNA of the CDR3: TGTGCCAGTTCCATTACTAGAGCCTACGAGCAGTACTTC. It yields the protein CASSITRAYEQYF.

The V call is TRBV5-1, the J call TRBJ2-3; 8 bases line up with TRBD2. With V trimmed by 0 bases and J by 0 bases, 9 bases remained unmatched. CDR1 is SGHRS, CDR2 YFSETQ, per germline. This CDR3 is built from 18 residues. This CDR3 is CASSLAGSGSTSTDTQYF. DNA of the CDR3: TGCGCCAGCAGCTTGGCGGGAAGCGGGAGTACGAGCACAGATACGCAGTATTTT. Drawing the rest from reference TRBV5-1 and TRBJ2-3, the complete variable domain is KAGVTQTPRYLIKTRGQQVTLSCSPISGHRSVSWYQQTPGQGLQFLFEYFSETQRNKGNFPGRFSGRQFSNSRSEMNVSTLELGDSALYLCASSLAGSGSTSTDTQYFGPGTRLTVL.

This clonotype came up many times. The chain uses TRBV7-9 and TRBJ2-2, with 10 bases that match TRBD1. Germline V lookup: CDR1 SEHNR, CDR2 FQNEAQ (reference sequence). The CDR3 has 15 residues. V was pared by 5 bases and J by 3 bases, with 3 bases of the junction left unmatched. CDR3 in DNA: TGTGCCAGCAGCACCGGACAGGGGGACACCGGGGAGCTGTTTTTT. It yields the protein CASSTGQGDTGELFF. Supplemented by reference TRBV7-9 and TRBJ2-2, the full variable domain reads DTGVSQNPRHKITKRGQNVTFRCDPISEHNRLYWYRQTLGQGPEFLTYFQNEAQLEKSRLLSDRFSAERPKGSFSTLEIQRTEQGDSAMYLCASSTGQGDTGELFFGEGSRLTVL.

This clonotype has more than one count but fewer than ten. The chain's CDR3 is CASSLGWTEETQYF. The CDR3 bases are TGCGCCAGCAGCTTGGGGTGGACAGAAGAGACCCAGTACTTC. The genes are TRBV5-1 and TRBJ2-5; maybe TRBD1 (6 bases). The V and J ends lost 0 bases and 3 bases respectively, with 9 bases between them. Germline CDR1 is SGHRS and CDR2 is YFSETQ. The CDR3 has 14 residues.

The chain recombines TRBV20-1 with TRBJ2-2; TRBD2 matches at 10 bases. Trimming took 0 bases from V and 3 from J; bases not matched to a gene: 4. Per the germline V gene, CDR1 is DFQATT and CDR2 is SNEGSKA (reference sequence). The CDR3 length is 16 residues. CDR3 residues: CSARDPLAGDTGELFF. The DNA of the CDR3 is TGCAGTGCTAGAGACCCGCTAGCGGGGGACACCGGGGAGCTGTTTTTT.

The genes are TRBV27 and TRBJ2-1; D ambiguous. Trimming took off 4 bases at V and 2 bases at J, with 9 bases between the two ends. CDR1 and CDR2 from the germline V gene are MNHEY and SMNVEV (reference sequence). The CDR3 extends over 14 amino acids. This CDR3 reads CASSSGLTYNEQFF. In DNA, the CDR3 is TGTGCCAGCAGTTCTGGCCTTACCTACAATGAGCAGTTCTTC.

This clonotype was picked up many times. The gene calls are TRBV5-1 and TRBJ2-3; 10 bases match TRBD1. After removal of 4 bases from V and 4 bases from J, the junction contained 6 bases not matched to a gene. The CDR3 has 15 amino acids. CDR1 and CDR2 from the germline V gene are SGHRS and YFSETQ. CDR3 nucleotides: TGCGCCAGCAGCACCGGACAGGGGGGAGCAGATACGCAGTATTTT. Protein product: CASSTGQGGADTQYF.

This clonotype was observed a few times. This sequence joins TRBV2 and TRBJ2-3; no clear D. Germline-derived CDR1 and CDR2 are SNHLY and FYNNEI. CDR3 length: 14 residues. V was shortened by 6 bases and J by 2 bases, with 12 bases between the two germline ends. DNA of the CDR3: TGTGCCAGCAGCCTCGGGCTTTACACAGATACGCAGTATTTT. This gives the protein CASSLGLYTDTQYF.

The chain recombines TRBV29-1 with TRBJ1-3; D is unresolved. Trimming took 3 bases from V and 0 from J, leaving 6 bases between them. From germline, CDR1 is SQVTM and CDR2 ANQGSEA. The CDR3 is 13 residues long. This CDR3 reads CSVEKISGNTIYF. Written as DNA, the CDR3 is TGCAGCGTTGAGAAGATCTCTGGAAACACCATATATTTT.

This clonotype showed up just a few times. This chain joins TRBV7-9 and TRBJ2-1, with no clear D. Germline-derived CDR1 and CDR2 are SEHNR and FQNEAQ (reference sequence). CDR3 size: 10 residues. V shed 4 bases and J shed 7 bases, with 2 bases lying between them. The CDR3: CASSSNEQFF. The CDR3 DNA reads TGTGCCAGCAGCTCAAATGAGCAGTTCTTC. Full variable domain (remainder filled in from reference TRBV7-9 and TRBJ2-1): DTGVSQNPRHKITKRGQNVTFRCDPISEHNRLYWYRQTLGQGPEFLTYFQNEAQLEKSRLLSDRFSAERPKGSFSTLEIQRTEQGDSAMYLCASSSNEQFFGPGTRLTVL.

In DNA form, the CDR3 reads TGCGCCAGCAGCCCCTTTGGAGCCTTGAACACTGAAGCTTTCTTT. Residues: CASSPFGALNTEAFF. The V call is TRBV5-1, the J call TRBJ1-1; no clear D gene. Looked up from germline, CDR1 is SGHRS and CDR2 is YFSETQ. This CDR3 region has 15 residues. The V gene lost 4 bases and the J gene lost 0 bases, with 13 bases spanning the gap.

This clonotype was detected a few times. The chain joins TRBV27 to TRBJ1-4; maybe TRBD1 (6 bases). The CDR3 extends over 15 amino acids. CDR1 is MNHEY and CDR2 is SMNVEV in the germline V gene (reference sequence). Deletions cut 6 bases from V and 2 bases from J, with 13 bases between. The CDR3 loop is CASSLVGATNEKLFF. CDR3 sequence (DNA): TGTGCCAGCAGCCTGGTGGGGGCGACTAATGAAAAACTGTTTTTT.

This clonotype was counted a few times. The V and J genes are TRBV6-2 or TRBV6-3 and TRBJ1-2; D remains ambiguous. Germline CDR1 and CDR2: MNHEY and SVGEGT. V was shortened by 6 bases and J by 7 bases, with 12 bases between the two germline ends. The CDR3 consists of 12 residues. CDR3 loop: CASRPGVGGYTF. The CDR3 DNA reads as TGTGCCAGCAGGCCCGGGGTTGGTGGCTACACCTTC.

The J gene is TRBJ2-2, the V gene TRBV7-9; D is ambiguous. The ends were cut back, 11 bases at V and 4 bases at J, with 17 bases in the middle. CDR1 and CDR2 from the germline V gene are SEHNR and FQNEAQ (reference sequence). The CDR3 extends over 14 amino acids. CDR3 in DNA: TGTGCCGCACGAACCTCATGGATCACCGGGGAGCTGTTTTTT. Translating gives CAARTSWITGELFF. The variable domain in full, with the rest retrieved from reference TRBV7-9 and TRBJ2-2, is DTGVSQNPRHKITKRGQNVTFRCDPISEHNRLYWYRQTLGQGPEFLTYFQNEAQLEKSRLLSDRFSAERPKGSFSTLEIQRTEQGDSAMYLCAARTSWITGELFFGEGSRLTVL.

This clonotype was detected a few times. The V call is TRBV29-1, the J call TRBJ2-1; 9 nucleotides match TRBD2. The J segment lost 7 bases and the V segment lost 6 bases, leaving 10 bases of the junction unmatched. Germline V gene data show CDR1 as SQVTM and CDR2 as ANQGSEA. This CDR3 spans 14 amino acids. CDR3 residues: CSVPPLAGYNEQFF. DNA for the CDR3: TGCAGCGTGCCCCCCCTAGCGGGATATAATGAGCAGTTCTTC.

This clonotype has more than one count but fewer than ten. The chain uses TRBV20-1 and TRBJ1-2; the D gene is possibly TRBD1 (5 bases). The V gene's germline CDR1 is DFQATT and CDR2 SNEGSKA (reference sequence). V dropped 6 bases and J dropped 6 bases, with 17 bases sitting between them. CDR3 size: 13 residues. CDR3 amino acids: CSALGPIVNGYTF. The DNA for the CDR3 is TGCAGTGCCTTGGGACCGATTGTTAATGGCTACACCTTC.

This clonotype was picked up a small number of times. The chain carries TRBV7-2 and TRBJ2-5, with D perhaps TRBD2 (7 bases). The V end lost 5 bases, the J end lost 5 bases, and 15 bases lay between the germline ends. Germline V lookup: CDR1 SGHTA, CDR2 FQGNSA. This CDR3 contains 14 residues. The CDR3 spells CASSKNGGRETQYF. CDR3 nucleotide sequence: TGTGCCAGCAGCAAAAACGGGGGGCGGGAGACCCAGTACTTC.

This clonotype was counted only a few times. CDR3 in amino acids: CSVVGGPGGNTIYF. CDR3 sequence (DNA): TGCAGCGTTGTAGGGGGACCCGGTGGAAACACCATATATTTT. The chain combines TRBV29-1 with TRBJ1-3; D is possibly TRBD1 (6 bases). The CDR3 extends over 14 amino acids. Trimming took off 4 bases at V and 3 bases at J, with 13 bases between the two ends. Germline-derived CDR1 and CDR2 are SQVTM and ANQGSEA. Variable domain in full (rest from reference TRBV29-1 and TRBJ1-3): SAVISQKPSRDICQRGTSLTIQCQVDSQVTMMFWYRQQPGQSLTLIATANQGSEATYESGFVIDKFPISRPNLTFSTLTVSNMSPEDSSIYLCSVVGGPGGNTIYFGEGSWLTVV.